The subject of this entry is one T cell receptor beta chain. Its antigen is as yet unknown. This entry comes from a study of glioma-infiltrating T cells after dendritic cell vaccination. Looking at the study overall: Patients received three intradermal dendritic cell vaccine injections at biweekly intervals. Overall study findings and caveats: The cohort had few patients with full blood and tumor sets.

The time point is: after dendritic cell vaccination, including at tumor progression/relapse. Unmatched junction bases numbered 6, after V lost 3 bases and J lost 2 bases. CDR3 length: 18 amino acids. Germline V gives CDR1 MGHRA, CDR2 YSYEKL. Libraries were prepared by immunoSEQ multiplex PCR; TCRdb keeps only in-frame clonotypes and omits some of them. This sample carries approximately 91,000 clones, approximately 75% of them seen once, and the ten largest clones take 2.1%. Sequencing was performed on blood, taken after dendritic cell vaccination. The rearrangement uses TRBV4-1 and TRBJ2-6, with TRBD1 identical over 11 bases. This receptor was identified in a human donor with glioblastoma. The CDR3 here is CASSHPGTGGTGANVLTF. In DNA form, the CDR3 reads TGCGCCAGCAGCCACCCCGGGACAGGGGGTACTGGGGCCAACGTCCTGACTTTC.